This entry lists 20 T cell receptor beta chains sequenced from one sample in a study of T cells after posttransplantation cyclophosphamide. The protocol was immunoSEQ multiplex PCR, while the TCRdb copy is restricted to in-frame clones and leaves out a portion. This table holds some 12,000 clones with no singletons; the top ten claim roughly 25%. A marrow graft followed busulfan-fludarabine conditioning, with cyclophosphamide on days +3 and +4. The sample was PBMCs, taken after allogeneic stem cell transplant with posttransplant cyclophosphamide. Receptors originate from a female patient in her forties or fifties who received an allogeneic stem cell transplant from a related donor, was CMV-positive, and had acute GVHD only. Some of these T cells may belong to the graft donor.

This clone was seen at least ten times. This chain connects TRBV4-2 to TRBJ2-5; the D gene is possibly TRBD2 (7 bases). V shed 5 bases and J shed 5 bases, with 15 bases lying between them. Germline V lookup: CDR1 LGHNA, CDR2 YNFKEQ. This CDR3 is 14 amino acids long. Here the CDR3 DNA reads TGTGCCAGCAGCGGGTGGGGGGGCCGGGAGACCCAGTACTTC. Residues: CASSGWGGRETQYF.

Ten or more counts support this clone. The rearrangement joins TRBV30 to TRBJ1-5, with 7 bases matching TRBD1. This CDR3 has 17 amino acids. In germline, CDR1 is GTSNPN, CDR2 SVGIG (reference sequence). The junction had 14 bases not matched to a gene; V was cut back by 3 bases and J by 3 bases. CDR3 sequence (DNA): TGTGCCTGGAGGCCTCCTCTCCCCGACAGGGACAATCAGCCCCAGCATTTT. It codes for CAWRPPLPDRDNQPQHF.

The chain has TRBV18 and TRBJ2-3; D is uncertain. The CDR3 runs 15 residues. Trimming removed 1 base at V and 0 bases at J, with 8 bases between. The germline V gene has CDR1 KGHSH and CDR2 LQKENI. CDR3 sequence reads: CASSPLASSTDTQYF. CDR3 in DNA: TGTGCCAGCTCACCACTGGCCTCTAGCACAGATACGCAGTATTTT.

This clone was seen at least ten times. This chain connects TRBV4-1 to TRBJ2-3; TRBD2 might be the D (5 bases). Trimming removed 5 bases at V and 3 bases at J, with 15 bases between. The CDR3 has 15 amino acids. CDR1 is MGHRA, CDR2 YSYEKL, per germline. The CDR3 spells CASSVTRGQTDTQYF. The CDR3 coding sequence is TGCGCCAGCAGCGTTACGAGAGGGCAGACAGATACGCAGTATTTT.

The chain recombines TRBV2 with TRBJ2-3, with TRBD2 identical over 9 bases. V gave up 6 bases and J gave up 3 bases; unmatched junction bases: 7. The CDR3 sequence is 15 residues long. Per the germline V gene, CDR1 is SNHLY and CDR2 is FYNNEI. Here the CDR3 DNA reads TGTGCCAGCAGGGGCCGCGGGAGGGATACAGATACGCAGTATTTT. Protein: CASRGRGRDTDTQYF.

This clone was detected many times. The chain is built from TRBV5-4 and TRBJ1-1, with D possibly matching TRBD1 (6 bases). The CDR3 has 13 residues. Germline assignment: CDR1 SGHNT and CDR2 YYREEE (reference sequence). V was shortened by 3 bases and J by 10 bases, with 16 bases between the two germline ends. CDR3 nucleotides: TGTGCCAGCAGCTCAGGACAGCAACCGGGAGCTTTCTTT. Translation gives CASSSGQQPGAFF. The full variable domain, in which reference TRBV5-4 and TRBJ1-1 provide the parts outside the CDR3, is ETGVTQSPTHLIKTRGQQVTLRCSSQSGHNTVSWYQQALGQGPQFIFQYYREEENGRGNFPPRFSGLQFPNYSSELNVNALELDDSALYLCASSSGQQPGAFFGQGTRLTVV.

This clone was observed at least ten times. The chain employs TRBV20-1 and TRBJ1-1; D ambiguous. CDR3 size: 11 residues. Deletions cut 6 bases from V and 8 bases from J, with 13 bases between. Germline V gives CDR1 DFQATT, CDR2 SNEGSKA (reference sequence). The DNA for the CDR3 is TGCAGTGCAGAAAACTGGGCCGAAGCTTTCTTT. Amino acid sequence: CSAENWAEAFF.

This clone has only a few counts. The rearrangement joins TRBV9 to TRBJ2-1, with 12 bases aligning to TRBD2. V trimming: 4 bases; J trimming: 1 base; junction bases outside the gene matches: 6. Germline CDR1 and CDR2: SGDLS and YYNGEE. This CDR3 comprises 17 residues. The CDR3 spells CASSHRLAGVSYNEQFF. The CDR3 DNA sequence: TGTGCCAGCAGCCACCGACTAGCGGGAGTATCCTACAATGAGCAGTTCTTC.

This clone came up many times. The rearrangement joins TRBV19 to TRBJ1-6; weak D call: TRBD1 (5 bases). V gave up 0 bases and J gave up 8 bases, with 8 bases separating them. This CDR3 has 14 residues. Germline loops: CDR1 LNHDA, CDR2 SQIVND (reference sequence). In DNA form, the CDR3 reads TGTGCCAGTAGTATAGATCGGGGGTATTCACCCCTCCACTTT. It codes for CASSIDRGYSPLHF.

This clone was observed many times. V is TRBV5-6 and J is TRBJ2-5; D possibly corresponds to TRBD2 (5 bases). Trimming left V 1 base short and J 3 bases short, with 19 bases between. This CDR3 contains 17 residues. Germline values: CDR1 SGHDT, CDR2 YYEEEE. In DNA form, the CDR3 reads TGTGCCAGCAGCTTGCGTTCATGGGGTTTCGGGAAAGAGACCCAGTACTTC. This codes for CASSLRSWGFGKETQYF.

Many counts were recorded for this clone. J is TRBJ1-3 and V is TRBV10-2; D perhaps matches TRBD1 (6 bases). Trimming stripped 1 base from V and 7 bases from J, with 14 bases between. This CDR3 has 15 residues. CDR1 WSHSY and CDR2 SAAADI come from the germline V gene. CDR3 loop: CASSEWTVIPNTIYF. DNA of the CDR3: TGCGCCAGCAGTGAGTGGACAGTAATACCTAACACCATATATTTT.

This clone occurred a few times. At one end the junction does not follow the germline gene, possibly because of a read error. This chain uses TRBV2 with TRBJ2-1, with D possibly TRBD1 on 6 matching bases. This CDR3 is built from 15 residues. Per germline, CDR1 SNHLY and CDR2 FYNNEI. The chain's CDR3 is CASSEVQGGYSEQFF. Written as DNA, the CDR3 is TGTGCCAGCAGTGAAGTACAGGGCGGTTACAGTGAGCAGTTCTTC.

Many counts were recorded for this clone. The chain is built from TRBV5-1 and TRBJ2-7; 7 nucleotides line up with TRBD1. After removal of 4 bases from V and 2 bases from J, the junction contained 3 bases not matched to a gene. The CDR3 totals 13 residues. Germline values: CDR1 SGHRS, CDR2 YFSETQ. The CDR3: CASSTGQTYEQYF. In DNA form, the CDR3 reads TGCGCCAGCAGCACGGGACAGACCTACGAGCAGTACTTC.

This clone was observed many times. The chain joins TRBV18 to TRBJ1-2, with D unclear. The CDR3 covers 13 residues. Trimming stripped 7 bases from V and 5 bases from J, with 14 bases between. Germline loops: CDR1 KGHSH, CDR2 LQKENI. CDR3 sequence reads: CASCLTGSYGYTF. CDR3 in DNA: TGTGCCAGCTGTCTCACGGGGTCTTATGGCTACACCTTC.

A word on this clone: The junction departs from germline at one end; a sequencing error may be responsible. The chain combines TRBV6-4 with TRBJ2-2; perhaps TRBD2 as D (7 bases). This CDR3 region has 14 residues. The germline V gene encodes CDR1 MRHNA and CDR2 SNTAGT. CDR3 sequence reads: CASSAGANTGELFF. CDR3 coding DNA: TGTGCCAGCTCTGCGGGGGCGAATACCGGGGAGCTGTTTTTT.

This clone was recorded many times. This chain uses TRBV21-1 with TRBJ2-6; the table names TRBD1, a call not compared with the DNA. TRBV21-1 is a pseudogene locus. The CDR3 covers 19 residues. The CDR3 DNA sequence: TGTGCCAGCAGCAAATTTGGGGGGACAGGTCCCGGTGGGGCCAACGTCCTGACTTTC. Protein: CASSKFGGTGPGGANVLTF.

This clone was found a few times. CDR3 coding DNA: TGTGCCAGCAGTGAAATGGCTAGCATTGGCAATGAGCAGTTCTTC. It codes for CASSEMASIGNEQFF. The chain uses TRBV2 and TRBJ2-1; TRBD2 might be the D (5 bases). This CDR3 is built from 15 residues. V dropped 2 bases and J dropped 6 bases, with 14 bases sitting between them. CDR1 and CDR2 from the germline V gene are SNHLY and FYNNEI. The whole variable domain, filled in from reference TRBV2 and TRBJ2-1, reads EPEVTQTPSHQVTQMGQEVILRCVPISNHLYFYWYRQILGQKVEFLVSFYNNEISEKSEIFDDQFSVERPDGSNFTLKIRSTKLEDSAMYFCASSEMASIGNEQFFGPGTRLTVL.

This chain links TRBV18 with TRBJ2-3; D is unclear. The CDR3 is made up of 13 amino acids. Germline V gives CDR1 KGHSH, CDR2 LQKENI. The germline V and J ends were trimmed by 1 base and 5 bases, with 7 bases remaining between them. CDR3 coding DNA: TGTGCCAGCTCACCACGGGCAGGAGATACGCAGTATTTT. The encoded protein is CASSPRAGDTQYF.

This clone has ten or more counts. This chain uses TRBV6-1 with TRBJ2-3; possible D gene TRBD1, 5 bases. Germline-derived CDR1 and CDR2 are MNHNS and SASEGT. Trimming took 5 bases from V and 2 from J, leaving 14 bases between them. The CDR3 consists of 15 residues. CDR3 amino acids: CASSFRDSLTDTQYF. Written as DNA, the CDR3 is TGTGCCAGCAGTTTTAGAGACAGTCTCACAGATACGCAGTATTTT.

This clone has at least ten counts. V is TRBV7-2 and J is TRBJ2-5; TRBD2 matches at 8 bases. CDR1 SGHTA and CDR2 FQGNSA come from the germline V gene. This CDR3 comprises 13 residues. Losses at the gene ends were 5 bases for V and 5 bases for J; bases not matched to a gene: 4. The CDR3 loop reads CASSTGGLETQYF. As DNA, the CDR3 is TGTGCCAGCAGCACGGGGGGGTTGGAGACCCAGTACTTC.